The 27 T cell receptor beta chains given below trace back to one sample, sequenced in a study of molecular identifiers for immune sequencing clone quantification. From the PCR reads, TCRdb called clonotypes with MiXCR, one entry per CDR3 protein. The table records nearly 650,000 distinct CDR3 sequences, 25% of them present only once. Sequenced input: naive CD8+ T cells from blood, with Jurkat cell RNA spiked in. Stated subset: FACS-sorted CD8+CD4-CCR7+CD45RA+ naive T cells. The receptors shown here come from a human donor in good health. Some libraries in this study had Jurkat cell RNA spiked in.

This rearrangement joins TRBV7-9 to TRBJ1-4; 7 bases line up with TRBD1. CDR1 is SEHNR and CDR2 is FQNEAQ in the germline V gene (reference sequence). With V trimmed by 3 bases and J by 0 bases, 1 base remained unmatched. This CDR3 is built from 15 residues. The CDR3 reads CASSLGTATNEKLFF. CDR3 DNA sequence: TGTGCCAGCAGCTTGGGGACAGCAACTAATGAAAAACTGTTTTTT. The whole variable domain, remainder taken from reference TRBV7-9 and TRBJ1-4, is DTGVSQNPRHKITKRGQNVTFRCDPISEHNRLYWYRQTLGQGPEFLTYFQNEAQLEKSRLLSDRFSAERPKGSFSTLEIQRTEQGDSAMYLCASSLGTATNEKLFFGSGTQLSVL.

This clonotype occurred a few times. The chain is built from TRBV6-5 and TRBJ2-3; the match to TRBD2 covers 16 bases. The V gene's germline CDR1 is MNHEY and CDR2 SVGAGI. V was pared by 8 bases and J by 4 bases, with 15 bases of the junction left unmatched. The CDR3 totals 19 residues. The CDR3 loop reads CASVTGTSGRATSPDTQYF. The CDR3 DNA reads TGTGCCAGCGTCACCGGGACTAGCGGGAGGGCCACGAGCCCAGATACGCAGTATTTT.

V is TRBV7-2 and J is TRBJ2-1; 11 bases fit TRBD2. The length of the CDR3 is 16 residues. The trim removed 4 bases at V and 4 bases at J, leaving 6 bases unmatched. Germline V gene sequence: CDR1 SGHTA, CDR2 FQGNSA. CDR3 nucleotides: TGTGCCAGCAGCTGGATTCTAGCGGGGGGATACAATGAGCAGTTCTTC. Translated, it gives CASSWILAGGYNEQFF. Variable domain in full (rest from reference TRBV7-2 and TRBJ2-1): GAGVSQSPSNKVTEKGKDVELRCDPISGHTALYWYRQSLGQGLEFLIYFQGNSAPDKSGLPSDRFSAERTGGSVSTLTIQRTQQEDSAVYLCASSWILAGGYNEQFFGPGTRLTVL.

The CDR3 region has the DNA TGTGCCAGCAGCCAACCTCCCATCGGGGCACGGGGAAATTCACCCCTCCACTTT. Residues: CASSQPPIGARGNSPLHF. The chain has TRBV3-1 and TRBJ1-6; possible D gene TRBD1, 5 bases. Trimming shortened V by 2 bases and J by 7 bases, and 21 bases separated the two germline ends. Germline assignment: CDR1 LGHDT and CDR2 YNNKEL (reference sequence). CDR3 length: 18 residues.

This clonotype was counted only a few times. The rearrangement uses TRBV29-1 and TRBJ2-7; D uncertain. Germline V CDR1 and CDR2: SQVTM, ANQGSEA. V shed 4 bases and J shed 2 bases, with 6 bases lying between them. CDR3 length: 11 residues. This CDR3 reads CSVGSAYEQYF. Written as DNA, the CDR3 is TGCAGCGTTGGGTCAGCCTACGAGCAGTACTTC.

This chain links TRBV7-9 with TRBJ1-1; TRBD1 matches 7 bases. Germline V gives CDR1 SEHNR, CDR2 FQNEAQ (reference sequence). Trimming took 5 bases from V and 1 from J; bases not matched to a gene: 7. This CDR3 contains 15 residues. The CDR3 sequence: CASSGAGQPNTEAFF. The CDR3, as DNA: TGTGCCAGCAGCGGTGCGGGACAGCCGAACACTGAAGCTTTCTTT.

The chain recombines TRBV20-1 with TRBJ2-2; a possible D gene is TRBD1 (6 bases). The V gene's germline CDR1 is DFQATT and CDR2 SNEGSKA (reference sequence). The length of the CDR3 is 16 residues. With 0 bases removed from V and 6 bases from J, the gap between germline ends came to 17 bases. The CDR3 loop reads CSAREEQGRHSGELFF. CDR3 in DNA: TGCAGTGCTAGAGAAGAACAGGGAAGGCATTCCGGGGAGCTGTTTTTT.

This clonotype was found many times. This chain uses TRBV20-1 with TRBJ2-7; TRBD1 might be the D (5 bases). V lost 3 bases and J lost 7, with 19 bases in between. The CDR3 runs to 14 residues. Germline V gives CDR1 DFQATT, CDR2 SNEGSKA (reference sequence). CDR3 sequence: CSASSLGPLREQYF. For the CDR3, the DNA is TGCAGTGCTAGCTCTCTGGGGCCCCTACGAGAGCAGTACTTC.

This clonotype was seen ten or more times. This chain uses TRBV28 with TRBJ2-7; 8 positions agree with TRBD2. This CDR3 has 18 residues. The V gene end was trimmed by 0 bases and the J gene end by 0 bases; junction bases not matched to a gene: 10. Germline V gene data show CDR1 as MDHEN and CDR2 as SYDVKM. CDR3 loop: CASSLWPGGASSSYEQYF. As DNA, the CDR3 is TGTGCCAGCAGTTTATGGCCCGGGGGGGCGTCCAGCTCCTACGAGCAGTACTTC.

Ten or more counts support this clonotype. This CDR3 reads CASSTSTGQSTDTQYF. CDR3 bases: TGTGCCAGCAGCACTTCGACAGGACAAAGCACAGATACGCAGTATTTT. J is TRBJ2-3 and V is TRBV5-4, with D possibly TRBD1 on 6 matching bases. This CDR3 is 16 amino acids long. Trimming stripped 4 bases from V and 0 bases from J, with 15 bases between. CDR1 is SGHNT, CDR2 YYREEE, per germline (reference sequence). Drawing the rest from reference TRBV5-4 and TRBJ2-3, the complete variable domain is ETGVTQSPTHLIKTRGQQVTLRCSSQSGHNTVSWYQQALGQGPQFIFQYYREEENGRGNFPPRFSGLQFPNYSSELNVNALELDDSALYLCASSTSTGQSTDTQYFGPGTRLTVL.

With respect to this clonotype: A read error may explain this, as a much larger clone is one base away. This chain uses TRBV29-1 with TRBJ2-1; 12 bases map to TRBD1. V lost 6 bases and J lost 12; bases outside the gene matches: 9. The CDR3 is 13 amino acids. Per germline, CDR1 SQVTM and CDR2 ANQGSEA. The CDR3 reads CSVLGQGAGAQFF. CDR3 DNA sequence: TGCAGCGTCCTGGGACAGGGGGCTGGAGCGCAGTTCTTC.

There are many counts of this clonotype. The V gene is TRBV4-3, the J gene TRBJ2-7; D perhaps matches TRBD1 (6 bases). V was pared by 0 bases and J by 1 base, with 7 bases between. The germline V gene encodes CDR1 LGHNA and CDR2 YSLEER. The CDR3 runs to 14 residues. The CDR3 here is CASSQDQGSYEQYF. DNA of the CDR3: TGCGCCAGCAGCCAAGATCAGGGGTCCTACGAGCAGTACTTC.

The V and J genes are TRBV6-5 and TRBJ1-4; D possibly corresponds to TRBD1 (5 bases). V lost 8 bases and J lost 7, with 17 bases in between. CDR1 is MNHEY and CDR2 is SVGAGI in the germline V gene. The length of the CDR3 is 14 residues. In DNA, the CDR3 is TGTGCCAGCGCAGATGGGGGGGACGGTGAAAAACTGTTTTTT. This sequence encodes CASADGGDGEKLFF.

This clonotype was detected many times. The chain recombines TRBV30 with TRBJ1-1; 8 bases match TRBD1. This CDR3 has 11 residues. Germline-derived CDR1 and CDR2 are GTSNPN and SVGIG (reference sequence). V lost 5 bases to trimming and J lost 9 bases; unmatched junction nucleotides: 5. CDR3 nucleotides: TGTGCCTGGGGACAGGGTATGAAAGCTTTCTTT. It yields the protein CAWGQGMKAFF.

This clonotype has just a few counts. V is TRBV5-1 and J is TRBJ1-4, with unresolved D. Germline V gene sequence: CDR1 SGHRS, CDR2 YFSETQ. CDR3 length: 14 amino acids. Trimming cost V 3 bases and J 8 bases, with 14 bases left between them. This CDR3 reads CASSSDGVGEKLFF. The CDR3 nucleotides are TGCGCCAGCAGCTCGGACGGGGTAGGGGAAAAACTGTTTTTT.

In regard to this clonotype: The junction departs from the called germline gene at one end, perhaps through a read error. This chain uses TRBV7-6 with TRBJ2-5, with D tentatively TRBD2 (6 bases). This CDR3 comprises 15 residues. The germline V gene has CDR1 SGHVS and CDR2 FNYEAQ. CDR3 in DNA: TGTGCCAGCTGCTTAGTTTTAGCGGACCAAGAGACCCAGTACTTC. Protein product: CASCLVLADQETQYF. The whole variable domain, remainder taken from reference TRBV7-6 and TRBJ2-5, is GAGVSQSPRYKVTKRGQDVALRCDPISGHVSLYWYRQALGQGPEFLTYFNYEAQQDKSGLPNDRFSAERPEGSISTLTIQRTEQRDSAMYRCASCLVLADQETQYFGPGTRLLVL.

About this clonotype: The conserved phenylalanine or tryptophan is not found at the CDR3 terminus, so this likely reflects a read error. The chain joins TRBV4-3 to TRBJ2-2; D is uncertain. CDR1 and CDR2 (germline): LGHNA, YSLEER. The V end lost 3 bases, the J end lost 0 bases, and 5 bases lay between the germline ends. The CDR3 runs to 14 residues. CDR3 region: CASSHLANTGELFS. CDR3 sequence (DNA): TGCGCCAGCAGCCATTTAGCGAACACCGGGGAGCTGTTTTCT.

The table lists this clonotype with a few counts. V gene TRBV4-2 combines with J gene TRBJ2-7; D may be TRBD1 (5 bases). CDR1 LGHNA and CDR2 YNFKEQ come from the germline V gene. Trimming stripped 1 base from V and 1 base from J, with 11 bases between. The CDR3 is made up of 15 amino acids. Written as DNA, the CDR3 is TGTGCCAGCAGCCAAGTGGCAGGGCGATCCTACGAGCAGTACTTC. Translated, it gives CASSQVAGRSYEQYF.

The gene calls are TRBV4-3 and TRBJ2-3; D gene uncertain. Per the germline V gene, CDR1 is LGHNA and CDR2 is YSLEER. This CDR3 contains 18 residues. Trimming removed 3 bases from V and 0 bases from J, with 19 bases in between. DNA of the CDR3: TGCGCCAGCAGCCACTCCCTCCAGGCGATCACTAGCACAGATACGCAGTATTTT. Translated, it gives CASSHSLQAITSTDTQYF.

This clonotype has at least ten counts. The chain links TRBV12-5 to TRBJ1-2; 10 positions match TRBD1. V was pared by 5 bases and J by 4 bases, with 4 bases of the junction left unmatched. Germline V CDR1 and CDR2: LGHNT, FRNRAP. CDR3 size: 14 residues. The CDR3 is CASGGTGAAYGYTF. CDR3 DNA sequence: TGTGCTAGTGGTGGGACAGGGGCGGCCTATGGCTACACCTTC.

The gene calls are TRBV20-1 and TRBJ2-7; TRBD1 matches at 8 bases. CDR1 and CDR2 (germline): DFQATT, SNEGSKA (reference sequence). CDR3 length: 14 residues. Trimming at V came to 6 bases and at J to 1 base, leaving 8 bases not matched to a gene. The CDR3 bases are TGCAGTGCAGCCCTCGACAGGGGTTCCTACGAGCAGTACTTC. It is translated as CSAALDRGSYEQYF.

This clonotype was picked up a small number of times. This rearrangement joins TRBV29-1 to TRBJ2-5; a possible D gene is TRBD1 (6 bases). Trimming removed 4 bases at V and 1 base at J, with 13 bases between. CDR1 SQVTM and CDR2 ANQGSEA come from the germline V gene. The CDR3 runs 14 residues. CDR3: CSVASGTLQETQYF. The CDR3 DNA sequence: TGCAGCGTTGCCTCCGGGACACTCCAAGAGACCCAGTACTTC. Supplemented by reference TRBV29-1 and TRBJ2-5, the full variable domain reads SAVISQKPSRDICQRGTSLTIQCQVDSQVTMMFWYRQQPGQSLTLIATANQGSEATYESGFVIDKFPISRPNLTFSTLTVSNMSPEDSSIYLCSVASGTLQETQYFGPGTRLLVL.

Ten or more counts support this clonotype. Written as DNA, the CDR3 is TGCAGCGTCCCGGATACGCAGTATTTT. Translation gives CSVPDTQYF. This chain joins TRBV29-1 and TRBJ2-3; no firm D call. V gave up 6 bases and J gave up 6 bases, with 4 bases separating them. Germline V gene lookup returns CDR1 SQVTM and CDR2 ANQGSEA. The CDR3 has 9 amino acids.

The chain has TRBV12-5 and TRBJ2-7, with D perhaps TRBD1 or TRBD2 (6 bases each). Germline assignment: CDR1 LGHNT and CDR2 FRNRAP. V lost 6 bases and J 7 bases, leaving 16 bases between the germline ends. The length of the CDR3 is 13 residues. Written as DNA, the CDR3 is TGTGCTAGTGGCCCGACAGGCGCGGGGGAGCAGTACTTC. This codes for CASGPTGAGEQYF.

This clonotype has a handful of counts. The gene calls are TRBV9 and TRBJ1-3; perhaps TRBD1 as D (5 bases). The germline V gene encodes CDR1 SGDLS and CDR2 YYNGEE. There are 11 residues in the CDR3. Trimming removed 3 bases from V and 8 bases from J, with 6 bases in between. CDR3 sequence reads: CASSAGDTIYF. The CDR3 coding sequence is TGTGCCAGCAGCGCGGGGGACACCATATATTTT.

On this clonotype itself: One end of the junction fails to match germline, which may point to a read error. The chain recombines TRBV7-8 with TRBJ1-5; D unclear. In germline, CDR1 is SGHVS, CDR2 FQNEAQ. The CDR3 runs 15 residues. CDR3 bases: TGTGCCAGCAGCTTACCAGGCGCGGGAGGTCCACCCCCGCCTTTT. Its translation is CASSLPGAGGPPPPF.

To note about this clonotype: The germline gene is not matched at one end of the junction; a read error may be the cause. V usage is TRBV30 and J usage is TRBJ2-1; D possibly corresponds to TRBD2 (6 bases). The CDR3 loop spans 16 amino acids. Germline V gene lookup returns CDR1 GTSNPN and CDR2 SVGIG (reference sequence). CDR3 sequence (DNA): TGTGCTCAGGACCTCCTTAGCGGCGGACCGCGCAATGGGCAGTTCTTC. This translates into CAQDLLSGGPRNGQFF. Based on the CDR3 plus reference TRBV30 and TRBJ2-1, the full variable domain is SQTIHQWPATLVQPVGSPLSLECTVEGTSNPNLYWYRQAAGRGLQLLFYSVGIGQISSEVPQNLSASRPQDRQFILSSKKLLLSDSGFYLCAQDLLSGGPRNGQFFGPGTRLTVL.